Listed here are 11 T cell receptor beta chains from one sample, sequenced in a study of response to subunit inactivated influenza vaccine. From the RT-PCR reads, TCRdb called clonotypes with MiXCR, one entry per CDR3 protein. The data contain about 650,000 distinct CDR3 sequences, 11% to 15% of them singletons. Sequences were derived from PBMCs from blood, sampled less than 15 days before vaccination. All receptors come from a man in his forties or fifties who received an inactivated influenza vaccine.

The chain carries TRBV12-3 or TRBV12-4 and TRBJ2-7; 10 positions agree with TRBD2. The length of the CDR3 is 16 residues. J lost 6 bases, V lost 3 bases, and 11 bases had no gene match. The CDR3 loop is CASSFVGPSGRVEQYF. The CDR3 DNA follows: TGTGCCAGCAGTTTTGTTGGTCCCAGCGGGAGGGTCGAGCAGTACTTC.

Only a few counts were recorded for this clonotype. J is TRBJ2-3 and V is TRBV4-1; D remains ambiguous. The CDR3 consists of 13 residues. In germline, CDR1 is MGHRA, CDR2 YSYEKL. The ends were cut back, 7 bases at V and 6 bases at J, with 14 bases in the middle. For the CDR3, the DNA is TGCGCCAGCACGCGAAGTGCTGGGGATACGCAGTATTTT. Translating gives CASTRSAGDTQYF.

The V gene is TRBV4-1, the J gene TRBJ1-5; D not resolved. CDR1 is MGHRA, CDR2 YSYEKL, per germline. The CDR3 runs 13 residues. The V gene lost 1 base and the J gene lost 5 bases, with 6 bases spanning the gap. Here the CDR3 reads CASSQAFYQPQHF. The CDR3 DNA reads TGCGCCAGCAGCCAAGCATTCTATCAGCCCCAGCATTTT.

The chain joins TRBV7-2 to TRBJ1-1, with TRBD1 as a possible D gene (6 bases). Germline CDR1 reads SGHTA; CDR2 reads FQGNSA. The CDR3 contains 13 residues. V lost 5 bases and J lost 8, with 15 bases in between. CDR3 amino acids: CASSPETGREAFF. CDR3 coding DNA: TGTGCCAGCAGCCCCGAAACAGGGCGCGAAGCTTTCTTT.

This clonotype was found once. Here the CDR3 reads CSVQYTTNEKLFF. CDR3 nucleotides: TGCAGCGTTCAATATACAACTAATGAAAAACTGTTTTTT. This chain connects TRBV29-1 to TRBJ1-4, with D hard to call. Trimming removed 5 bases at V and 0 bases at J, with 7 bases between. The germline CDR1 and CDR2 sequences are SQVTM and ANQGSEA. The CDR3 has 13 residues.

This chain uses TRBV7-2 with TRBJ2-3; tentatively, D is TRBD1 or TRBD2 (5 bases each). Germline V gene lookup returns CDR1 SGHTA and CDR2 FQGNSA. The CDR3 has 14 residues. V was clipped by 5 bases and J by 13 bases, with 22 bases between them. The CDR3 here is CASSEFNRDGLEYF. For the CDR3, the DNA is TGTGCCAGCAGCGAATTCAACCGGGACGGCCTTGAGTATTTT.

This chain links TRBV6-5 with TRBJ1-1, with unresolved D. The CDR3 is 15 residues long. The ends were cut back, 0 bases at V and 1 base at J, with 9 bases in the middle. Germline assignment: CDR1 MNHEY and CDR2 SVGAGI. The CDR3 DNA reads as TGTGCCAGCAGTTACTCGGCAGCTTCGAACACTGAAGCTTTCTTT. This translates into CASSYSAASNTEAFF.

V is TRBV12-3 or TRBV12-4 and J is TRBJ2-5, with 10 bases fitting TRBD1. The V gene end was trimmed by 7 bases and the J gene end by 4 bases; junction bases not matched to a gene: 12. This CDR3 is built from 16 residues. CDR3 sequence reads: CASTQDRGLYGETQYF. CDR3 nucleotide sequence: TGTGCCAGCACCCAAGACAGGGGGCTTTATGGAGAGACCCAGTACTTC.

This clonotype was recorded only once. The CDR3 protein is CASSLGGGSTNEQFF. The CDR3 DNA reads TGTGCCAGCAGTTTAGGCGGGGGGTCGACCAATGAGCAGTTCTTC. The gene calls are TRBV27 and TRBJ2-1; 8 bases are shared with TRBD2. CDR1 MNHEY and CDR2 SMNVEV come from the germline V gene (reference sequence). V lost 2 bases and J lost 6; bases outside the gene matches: 6. CDR3 size: 15 residues.

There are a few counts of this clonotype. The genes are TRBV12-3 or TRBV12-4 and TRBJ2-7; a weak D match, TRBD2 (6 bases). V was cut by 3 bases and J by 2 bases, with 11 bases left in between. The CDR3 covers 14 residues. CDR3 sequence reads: CASSLRGTTYEQYF. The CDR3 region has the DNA TGTGCCAGCAGTTTGCGGGGAACAACCTACGAGCAGTACTTC.

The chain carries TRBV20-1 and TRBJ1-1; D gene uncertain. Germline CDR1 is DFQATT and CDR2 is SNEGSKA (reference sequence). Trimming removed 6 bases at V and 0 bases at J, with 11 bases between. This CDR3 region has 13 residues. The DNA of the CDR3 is TGCAGTGCGGCCGGGTTTCTGAACACTGAAGCTTTCTTT. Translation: CSAAGFLNTEAFF.